This T cell receptor beta chain was captured in a study of cytomegalovirus exposure and HLA in healthy donors. Study overall: There were around 390 genotyped donors. Of these, 75% to 90% fell in the genetic ancestry cluster associated with self-reported Caucasian donors. Whole-study findings and limits: The investigators catalogued 164 TCR beta chains as cytomegalovirus-associated. Analysis performed later found approximately 17,000 TCR beta sequences associated with HLA alleles at 0.05 false discovery rate. Some V segments could not be told apart, so they were left out, TRBV6-2 and TRBV6-3 among them.

The CDR3 is 13 amino acids. Germline V lookup: CDR1 SNHLY, CDR2 FYNNEI. V was clipped by 8 bases and J by 2 bases, with 10 bases between them. The PCR ran on 60 Vbeta and 13 Jbeta primers. Sequenced by immunoSEQ multiplex PCR; TCRdb stores in-frame clones only, minus some. The sample records 110,000 or so clones, roughly 69% being singletons. In regard to this clone: Its antigen is as yet unknown.

Sequencing used PBMCs. The rearrangement uses TRBV2 and TRBJ1-3, with D perhaps TRBD1 (6 bases). This clonotype was obtained from a human donor in good health. For the CDR3, the DNA is TGTGCCAGCCGAGGGGGAGCTGGAAACACCATATATTTT. Its protein is CASRGGAGNTIYF.